This T cell receptor beta chain was found in a study of blood T cell repertoires in COVID-19. The overall study: Sources were T cells, B-cell-depleted T cells, or PBMCs; the material itself was cDNA or gDNA.

Grouping used clinical history reported by participants in a survey and questionnaire. This clone turned up a few times. Trimming removed 6 bases at V and 6 bases at J, with 20 bases between. CDR1 and CDR2 (germline): MDHEN, SYDVKM. The CDR3 extends over 16 amino acids. As handled by the study authors: Estimation of nucleated cell counts relied on the amplification of reference gene primers. Libraries were prepared by immunoSEQ multiplex PCR; TCRdb keeps only in-frame clonotypes and omits some of them. D and trimming come from the DNA, and the V and J calls and clone size come from that table. This sample has about 370,000 clones, with around 91% found just once.

The sample consisted of PBMCs or T cells enriched from blood (not recorded which). The chain combines TRBV28 with TRBJ2-2; perhaps TRBD1 as D (5 bases). The receptor's source is a man aged 18 to 35 who had recovered from COVID-19. CDR3 loop: CASSPGSWVGAGELFF. The CDR3 DNA is TGTGCCAGCAGCCCAGGGTCCTGGGTTGGAGCCGGGGAGCTGTTTTTT.